This T cell receptor (beta chain) was sequenced during a study of CD8 T cells in Susac syndrome. Reverse transcription of roughly 0.5 to 1 ug RNA was carried out with random hexamers. TCRdb re-analysed the immunoSEQ multiplex PCR reads in MiXCR, keeping a single row per CDR3 protein. This sample yields more than 70,000 distinct CDR3 sequences, of which approximately 95% are seen a single time; 0.32% belongs to the top ten. Germline CDR1 is MNHEY and CDR2 is SVGAGI. The V and J ends lost 2 bases and 3 bases respectively, with 10 bases between them. The CDR3 covers 14 residues. FACS enriched CD8+ TEMRA cells, while bulk CD8+ and CD4+ were negatively isolated.

The sample was CD8+ T cells from PBMCs. The clonotype was recovered from a human donor in good health. The chain couples TRBV6-5 to TRBJ1-2; D remains unclear. CDR3 in DNA: TGTGCCAGCAGTTACGCAGAGGGTGACTATGGCTACACCTTC. Protein: CASSYAEGDYGYTF.